A single sample gave rise to the 14 T cell receptor beta chains below, sequenced in a study of blood T cell repertoires in COVID-19. Sequencing used immunoSEQ multiplex PCR; TCRdb keeps in-frame clones, though not all of them. The repertoire holds fewer than 200,000 clones, with 70% to 90% as singletons. What was sequenced was peripheral blood. The receptors here all came from a man aged 18 to 35 who had recovered from COVID-19.

V usage is TRBV7-9 and J usage is TRBJ1-2, with a possible D match to TRBD1 (5 bases). The V end lost 3 bases, the J end lost 4 bases, and 18 bases lay between the germline ends. This CDR3 region has 16 residues. The V gene's germline CDR1 is SEHNR and CDR2 FQNEAQ (reference sequence). The CDR3 region has the DNA TGTGCCAGCAGCTTCACCGGACCAGGGACTAGCTATGGCTACACCTTC. Its translation: CASSFTGPGTSYGYTF.

The gene calls are TRBV9 and TRBJ2-1, with 8 bases matching TRBD2. Germline CDR1 and CDR2: SGDLS and YYNGEE. Unmatched junction bases numbered 9, after V lost 4 bases and J lost 0 bases. The CDR3 extends over 17 amino acids. The CDR3 bases are TGTGCCAGCAGCCCCCGGACTAGCACCAACTCCTACAATGAGCAGTTCTTC. Protein product: CASSPRTSTNSYNEQFF.

This clone has just a few counts. This rearrangement joins TRBV28 to TRBJ1-2; D is ambiguous. CDR3 size: 13 residues. Trimming shortened V by 4 bases and J by 7 bases, and 13 bases separated the two germline ends. The germline V gene encodes CDR1 MDHEN and CDR2 SYDVKM. The CDR3: CASSSSRAGGYTF. CDR3 nucleotides: TGTGCCAGCAGTTCATCACGTGCGGGTGGCTACACCTTC.

The J gene is TRBJ1-1, the V gene TRBV4-1; unclear D gene. This CDR3 contains 15 residues. Germline assignment: CDR1 MGHRA and CDR2 YSYEKL. V was cut by 0 bases and J by 0 bases, with 8 bases left in between. The CDR3 is CASSQEARLNTEAFF. The CDR3 region has the DNA TGCGCCAGCAGCCAAGAAGCCAGGCTGAACACTGAAGCTTTCTTT.

The V gene is TRBV28, the J gene TRBJ1-1; D is uncertain. CDR3 length: 14 amino acids. The germline V and J ends were trimmed by 6 bases and 4 bases, with 15 bases remaining between them. Germline V gene sequence: CDR1 MDHEN, CDR2 SYDVKM. In nucleotides, the CDR3 is TGTGCCAGCAGGGCCAACCAGGCTCTCACTGAAGCTTTCTTT. This encodes CASRANQALTEAFF.

The chain has TRBV7-3 and TRBJ2-3, with TRBD1 matching over 10 bases. The germline gives CDR1 SGHTA, CDR2 FQGTGA. The CDR3 has 16 amino acids. J was trimmed by 4 bases and V by 2 bases; bases with no gene match: 6. The CDR3 loop reads CASSLWGQGLADTQYF. CDR3 in DNA: TGTGCCAGCAGCTTATGGGGACAGGGGTTGGCAGATACGCAGTATTTT.

This rearrangement joins TRBV19 to TRBJ2-7, with TRBD2 identical over 7 bases. J gave up 0 bases and V 4 bases, and 6 bases lay outside the gene matches. CDR1 LNHDA and CDR2 SQIVND come from the germline V gene (reference sequence). This CDR3 is built from 15 residues. In DNA form, the CDR3 reads TGTGCCAGTAGTAAGACCGGGGGGTTCTCCTACGAGCAGTACTTC. Its translation: CASSKTGGFSYEQYF.

The genes are TRBV28 and TRBJ1-4, with D perhaps matching TRBD1 (5 bases). V lost 3 bases, J lost 5 bases, and 7 bases lay in between. Per germline, CDR1 MDHEN and CDR2 SYDVKM. There are 13 residues in the CDR3. The CDR3 spells CASSFGGNEKLFF. The CDR3, as DNA: TGTGCCAGCAGTTTCGGGGGAAATGAAAAACTGTTTTTT.

The chain recombines TRBV30 with TRBJ1-2; 8 bases are a match to TRBD1. The CDR3 is 11 amino acids. V was clipped by 8 bases and J by 4 bases; unmatched bases: 3. Germline-derived CDR1 and CDR2 are GTSNPN and SVGIG (reference sequence). The CDR3 region has the DNA TGTGCCCTGGACAGGGCCTATGGCTACACCTTC. It yields the protein CALDRAYGYTF.

The chain employs TRBV14 and TRBJ1-2; tentatively, D is TRBD1 (5 bases). V was shortened by 3 bases and J by 4 bases, with 12 bases between the two germline ends. Germline V lookup: CDR1 SGHDN, CDR2 FVKESK. The CDR3 is made up of 14 amino acids. CDR3 DNA: TGTGCCAGCAGCCATGCGGACGGGGGCTATGGCTACACCTTC. Its translation is CASSHADGGYGYTF.

The chain uses TRBV3-1 (or the pseudogene TRBV3-2) and TRBJ2-7; 7 bases line up with TRBD2. This CDR3 comprises 15 residues. Per germline, CDR1 LGHDT and CDR2 YNNKEL (reference sequence). Trimming took 1 base from V and 5 from J; bases not matched to a gene: 8. The CDR3 DNA is TGTGCCAGCAGCCAAGTAATCCGACTAGCCAACGAGCAGTACTTC. Its translation is CASSQVIRLANEQYF.

The chain employs TRBV11-3 and TRBJ1-1; the D is unclear. CDR3 length: 13 amino acids. CDR1 SGHNT and CDR2 YENEEA come from the germline V gene. V was shortened by 3 bases and J by 0 bases, with 5 bases between the two germline ends. The CDR3, as DNA: TGTGCCAGCAGCTTGAAGCTGAACACTGAAGCTTTCTTT. It codes for CASSLKLNTEAFF.

The chain has TRBV18 and TRBJ2-5; 9 nucleotides align to TRBD1. This CDR3 is built from 16 residues. From germline, CDR1 is KGHSH and CDR2 LQKENI. The V gene end was trimmed by 0 bases and the J gene end by 5 bases; junction bases not matched to a gene: 7. CDR3 protein: CASSPPRGQGWETQYF. The CDR3 DNA sequence: TGTGCCAGCTCACCACCTAGGGGACAGGGTTGGGAGACCCAGTACTTC.

V gene TRBV29-1 combines with J gene TRBJ1-5; D unresolved. The CDR3 is 13 residues long. The V gene lost 4 bases and the J gene lost 4 bases, with 11 bases spanning the gap. CDR1 SQVTM and CDR2 ANQGSEA come from the germline V gene. This CDR3 is CSVGGSDNQPQHF. In DNA form, the CDR3 reads TGCAGCGTTGGAGGCAGCGATAATCAGCCCCAGCATTTT. Looking up the rest from reference TRBV29-1 and TRBJ1-5 gives the full variable domain: SAVISQKPSRDICQRGTSLTIQCQVDSQVTMMFWYRQQPGQSLTLIATANQGSEATYESGFVIDKFPISRPNLTFSTLTVSNMSPEDSSIYLCSVGGSDNQPQHFGDGTRLSIL.